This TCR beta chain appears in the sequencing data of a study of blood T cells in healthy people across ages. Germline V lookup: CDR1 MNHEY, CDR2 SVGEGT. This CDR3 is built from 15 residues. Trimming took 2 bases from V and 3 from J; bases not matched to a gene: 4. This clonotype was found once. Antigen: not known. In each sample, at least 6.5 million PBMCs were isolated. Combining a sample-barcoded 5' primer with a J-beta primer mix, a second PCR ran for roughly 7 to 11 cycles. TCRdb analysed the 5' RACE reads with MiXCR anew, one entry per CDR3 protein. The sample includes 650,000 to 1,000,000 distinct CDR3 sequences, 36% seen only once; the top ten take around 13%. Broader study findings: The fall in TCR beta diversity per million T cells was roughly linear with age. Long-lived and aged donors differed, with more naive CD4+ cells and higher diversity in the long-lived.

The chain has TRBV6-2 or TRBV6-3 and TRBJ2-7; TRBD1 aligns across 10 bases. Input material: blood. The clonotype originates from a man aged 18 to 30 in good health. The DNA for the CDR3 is TGTGCCAGCAGTTACAAAGGACAGGGGGGCTACGAGCAGTACTTC. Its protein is CASSYKGQGGYEQYF.